This T cell receptor (beta chain) was profiled in a study of CD8 T cell repertoires and HIV-1 epitope variants. The overall study: T cells were stimulated with Twenty-five Gag and Nef peptides separately. Controls were a CMV, EBV and flu pool, Ebola AY9, and no peptide. Enriched T cells were co-cultured with equal autologous T cell-negative cells.

General observations from the study: This assay reports beta chains of antigen-expanded cells, not T cell function.

This clone has only a few counts. Its cognate antigen is unknown. TCRdb's copy holds only in-frame clones and misses some; the assay was immunoSEQ multiplex PCR. The sample has around 7,000 clones, 55% to 80% seen once; the top ten hold about 42%. Per germline, CDR1 SGHNT and CDR2 YENEEA. CDR3 length: 13 residues. Trimming cost V 3 bases and J 6 bases, with 9 bases left between them. This clonotype was sampled from a male donor with HIV. The rearrangement joins TRBV11-3 to TRBJ2-1; perhaps TRBD2 as D (6 bases). The specimen was cultured CD8+ T cells derived from PBMCs. The DNA for the CDR3 is TGTGCCAGCAGCTTTGAGGGAGGCAATGAGCAGTTCTTC. It codes for CASSFEGGNEQFF.